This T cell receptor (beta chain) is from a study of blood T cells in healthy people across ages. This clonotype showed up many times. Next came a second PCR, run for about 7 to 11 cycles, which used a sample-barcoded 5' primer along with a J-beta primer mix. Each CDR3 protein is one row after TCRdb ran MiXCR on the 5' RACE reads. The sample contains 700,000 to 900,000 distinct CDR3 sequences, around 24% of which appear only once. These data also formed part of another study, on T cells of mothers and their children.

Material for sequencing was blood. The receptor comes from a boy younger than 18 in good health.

CDR3 residues: CASSFGGRETQYF. The CDR3, as DNA: TGTGCCAGCAGTTTTGGCGGGCGGGAGACCCAGTACTTC. The chain joins TRBV12-3 or TRBV12-4 to TRBJ2-5; possible D gene TRBD2, 5 bases. The CDR3 runs 13 residues. The V gene lost 3 bases and the J gene lost 5 bases, with 10 bases spanning the gap.